This T cell receptor beta chain was captured by sequencing in a study of T cells after yellow fever vaccination. Overall study findings and caveats: It was a weaker secondary response, yet one that peaked faster, at day 5 versus 15. Only a small proportion of the clonotypes turned up in both the CD4 and the CD8 compartments, likely arising from convergent recombination. A large majority of primary-vaccination clones showed up again after the booster (approximately 95% CD4, around 90% CD8).

Points on this clonotype: Its antigen is as yet unknown.

The study made its TCR cDNA through 5'RACE template switching. That step introduced a universal primer site along with UMIs. TCRdb re-called the 5' RACE reads with MiXCR, one entry per CDR3 protein. Here the sample spans 500,000 to 650,000 distinct CDR3 sequences, over 9% being singletons. The germline V gene encodes CDR1 MNHEY and CDR2 SVGEGT. The length of the CDR3 is 17 residues. The V end was cut by 0 bases, the J end by 8 bases, with 20 bases between. The chain uses TRBV6-2 or TRBV6-3 and TRBJ2-1; tentative D call: TRBD1 (6 bases). This clonotype was sampled from a man aged 25-40 years who received the YFV17D yellow fever vaccine. Here the sequenced sample was PBMCs, taken on the day of the yellow fever booster vaccination. DNA for the CDR3: TGTGCCAGCAGTTACTCGATAGGCACAGGGCACGGTTATGAGCAGTTCTTC. This translates into CASSYSIGTGHGYEQFF.